This paragraph reports one T cell receptor delta chain. Its specificity is not known. Purity of the sorted Vdelta1+ thymocytes ranged from roughly 98% to 99.6%. This sample is drawn from a study of Vδ1+ human thymocytes. CDR1 is TSWWSYY, CDR2 QGS, per germline. This CDR3 spans 21 amino acids. The V and J ends lost 0 bases and 1 base, in that order; junction bases with no gene match: 17. General study points: In the thymus, TRG and TRD repertoires looked highly polyclonal with Gaussian CDR3 lengths. Bulk data may be misread because of unexpected Vdelta2 sequences.

Extracted RNA was reverse transcribed into cDNA. CDR3 amplicons came from multiplex PCR with pooled V-gene forward and constant-region reverse primers. TCRdb ran CATT on the multiplex PCR reads. The sample has 20,000 to 25,000 delta-chain clones, more than 8% seen once. The TCR originated in a child younger than two who had congenital heart surgery. The chain combines TRDV1 with TRDJ1; the match to TRDD3 covers 10 bases. Sequencing used Vdelta1+ gamma-delta thymocytes from the thymus. This sample's subset: FACS-sorted CD3+ TCRalphabeta- TCRVdelta1+ TCRVdelta2- thymocytes. This CDR3 is CALGELGSYRGWGILTDKLIF. As DNA, the CDR3 is TGTGCTCTTGGGGAACTAGGATCCTACAGGGGGTGGGGGATACTCACCGATAAACTCATCTTT.